This TCR beta chain was recorded in a study of monozygotic twins with inflammatory bowel disease. Findings of the study overall: For IBD patients, clonotypes shared with others were fewer than for healthy twins, especially with disease activity.

Collection of an approximately 2.5 ml blood sample took place per donor. On this clonotype: As yet, its antigen is unknown.

TCR libraries each used 3,500 to 4,000 ng of total RNA. The template switching step added UMIs that contained a 6-nucleotide sample barcode. TCRdb reprocessed the 5' RACE reads, keeping one entry per CDR3 protein, no DNA. The table for this sample gives about 160,000 distinct CDR3 sequences. Germline-derived CDR1 and CDR2 are SGHRS and YFSETQ. The CDR3 is made up of 13 amino acids. This chain uses TRBV5-1 with TRBJ1-2; TCRdb's D call, TRBD1, is unchecked because there is no DNA. This TCR came from a human donor with ulcerative colitis or Crohn's disease, or a healthy co-twin of an affected twin (not recorded which). The sequenced sample consisted of blood. This chain's CDR3 is CASSLQGNYGYTF. The full variable domain, its missing parts supplied by reference TRBV5-1 and TRBJ1-2, is KAGVTQTPRYLIKTRGQQVTLSCSPISGHRSVSWYQQTPGQGLQFLFEYFSETQRNKGNFPGRFSGRQFSNSRSEMNVSTLELGDSALYLCASSLQGNYGYTFGSGTRLTVV.